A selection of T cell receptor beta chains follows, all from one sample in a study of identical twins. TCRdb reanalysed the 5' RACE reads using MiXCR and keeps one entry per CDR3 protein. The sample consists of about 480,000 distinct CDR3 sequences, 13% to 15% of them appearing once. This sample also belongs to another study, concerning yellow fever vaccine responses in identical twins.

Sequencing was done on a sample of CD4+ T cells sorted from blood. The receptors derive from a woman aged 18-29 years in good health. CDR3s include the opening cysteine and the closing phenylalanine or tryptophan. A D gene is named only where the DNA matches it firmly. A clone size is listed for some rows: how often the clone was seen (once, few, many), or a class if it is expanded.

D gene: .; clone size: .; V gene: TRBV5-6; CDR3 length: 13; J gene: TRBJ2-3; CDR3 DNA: TGTGCCAGCAGCCTGCAGGGAGTAGATACGCAGTATTTT; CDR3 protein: CASSLQGVDTQYF
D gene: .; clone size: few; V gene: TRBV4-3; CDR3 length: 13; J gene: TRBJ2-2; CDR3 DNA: TGCGCCAGCAGCCAAGATCGGCAGGTTGGGCTGTTTTTT; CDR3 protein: CASSQDRQVGLFF
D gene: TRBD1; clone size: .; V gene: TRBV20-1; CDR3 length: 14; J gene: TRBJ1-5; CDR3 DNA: TGCAGTGCAAGACAGGGGGTTAGCAATCAGCCCCAGCATTTT; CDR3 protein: CSARQGVSNQPQHF
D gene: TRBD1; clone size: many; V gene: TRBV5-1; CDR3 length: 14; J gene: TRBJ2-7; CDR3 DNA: TGCGCCAGCAGCAACCGGGACAGCTCCTACGAGCAGTACTTC; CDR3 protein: CASSNRDSSYEQYF
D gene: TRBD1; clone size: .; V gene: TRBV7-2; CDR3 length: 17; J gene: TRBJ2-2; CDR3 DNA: TGTGCCAGCAGCTTCCCCACGCCAGGGGGCAACACCGGGGAGCTGTTTTTT; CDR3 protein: CASSFPTPGGNTGELFF
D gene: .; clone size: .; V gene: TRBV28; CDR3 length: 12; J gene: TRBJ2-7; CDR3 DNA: TGTGCCAGCGGTACGACAATTTACGAGCAGTACTTC; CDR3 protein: CASGTTIYEQYF
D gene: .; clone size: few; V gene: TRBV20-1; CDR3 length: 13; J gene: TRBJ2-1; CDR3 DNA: TGCAGTGCTAGAGGGGGAGCAGCCGGGGAGCAGTTCTTC; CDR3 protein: CSARGGAAGEQFF
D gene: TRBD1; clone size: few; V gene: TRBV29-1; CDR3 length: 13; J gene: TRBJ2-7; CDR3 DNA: TGCAGCATACGGGACAGCAGATTCTACGAGCAGTACTTC; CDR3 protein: CSIRDSRFYEQYF
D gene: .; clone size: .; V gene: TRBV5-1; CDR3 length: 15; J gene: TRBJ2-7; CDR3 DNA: TGCGCCAGCAGCTCATCGGGAATAGCAACCTACGAGCAGTACTTC; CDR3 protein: CASSSSGIATYEQYF
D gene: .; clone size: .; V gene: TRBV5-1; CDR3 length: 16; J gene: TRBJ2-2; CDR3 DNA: TGCGCCAGCAGCCCCGAGACAGTCAGTCTAACCGGGGAGCTGTTTTTT; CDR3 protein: CASSPETVSLTGELFF
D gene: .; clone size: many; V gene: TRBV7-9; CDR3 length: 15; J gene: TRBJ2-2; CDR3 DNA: TGTGCCAGCAGCTTAGGGCAGACAGGACCCGGGGAGCTGTTTTTT; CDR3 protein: CASSLGQTGPGELFF
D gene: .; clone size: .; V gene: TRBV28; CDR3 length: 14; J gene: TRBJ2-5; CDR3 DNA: TGTGCCAGCAGACTGGCGCGCTTAAAAGAGACCCAGTACTTC; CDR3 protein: CASRLARLKETQYF
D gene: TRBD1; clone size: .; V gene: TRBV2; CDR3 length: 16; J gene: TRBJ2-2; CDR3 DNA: TGTGCCAGCAGTCAAGAGCGGACAGGTCGTCGGGGGGAGCTGTTTTTT; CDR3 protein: CASSQERTGRRGELFF
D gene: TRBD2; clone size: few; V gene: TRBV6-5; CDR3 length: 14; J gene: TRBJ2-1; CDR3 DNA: TGTGCCAGCAGTTCTAGCGGGAGTTTAAATGAGCAGTTCTTC; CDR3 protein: CASSSSGSLNEQFF
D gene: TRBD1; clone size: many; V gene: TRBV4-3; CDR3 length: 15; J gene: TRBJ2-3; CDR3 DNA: TGCGCCAGCAGCCAAGGGACAGGGAATGCAGATACGCAGTATTTT; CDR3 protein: CASSQGTGNADTQYF
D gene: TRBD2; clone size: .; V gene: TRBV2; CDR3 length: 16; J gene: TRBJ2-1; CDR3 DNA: TGTGCCAGCAGCGAACGCATCAGACTAGCGGGGGATGAGCAGTTCTTC; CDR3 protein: CASSERIRLAGDEQFF
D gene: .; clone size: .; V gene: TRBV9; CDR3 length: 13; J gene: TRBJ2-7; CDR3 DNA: TGTGCCAGCAGCGTAGACAGCTCCTACGAGCAGTACTTC; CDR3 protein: CASSVDSSYEQYF
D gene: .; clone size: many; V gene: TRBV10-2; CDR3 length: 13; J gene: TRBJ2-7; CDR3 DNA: TGCGCCAGCAGTGAATGGGTCCCCTACGAGCAGTACTTC; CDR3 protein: CASSEWVPYEQYF
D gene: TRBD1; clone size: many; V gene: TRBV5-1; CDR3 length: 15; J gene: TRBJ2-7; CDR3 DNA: TGCGCCAGCAGCCCCGGGACAGGGGGCTCCTACGAGCAGTACTTC; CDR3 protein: CASSPGTGGSYEQYF
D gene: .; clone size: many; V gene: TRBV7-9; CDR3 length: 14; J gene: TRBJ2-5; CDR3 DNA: TGTGCCAGCAGCTTAGGTCGCTCCCAAGAGACCCAGTACTTC; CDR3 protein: CASSLGRSQETQYF
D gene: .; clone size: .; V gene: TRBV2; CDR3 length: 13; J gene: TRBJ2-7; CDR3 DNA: TGTGCCAGCAGTGAAGATCGGGTGTACGAGCAGTACTTC; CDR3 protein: CASSEDRVYEQYF
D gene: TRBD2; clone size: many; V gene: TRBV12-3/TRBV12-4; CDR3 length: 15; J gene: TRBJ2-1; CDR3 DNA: TGTGCCAGCAGTCAGGCCGGGGGGGCCCGCAATGAGCAGTTCTTC; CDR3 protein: CASSQAGGARNEQFF
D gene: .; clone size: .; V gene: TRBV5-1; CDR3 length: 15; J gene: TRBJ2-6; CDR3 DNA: TGCGCCAGCAGCTTGGGTTACTCTGGGGCCAACGTCCTGACTTTC; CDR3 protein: CASSLGYSGANVLTF
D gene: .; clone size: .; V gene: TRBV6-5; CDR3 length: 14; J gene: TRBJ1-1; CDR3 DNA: TGTGCCAGCAGTTACTCGTTAGGGGGCACTGAAGCTTTCTTT; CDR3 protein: CASSYSLGGTEAFF
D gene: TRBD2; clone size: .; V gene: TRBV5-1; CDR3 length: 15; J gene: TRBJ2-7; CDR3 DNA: TGCGCCACATTAGCGGGAGAAAGGGGTGGTTACGAGCAGTACTTC; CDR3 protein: CATLAGERGGYEQYF
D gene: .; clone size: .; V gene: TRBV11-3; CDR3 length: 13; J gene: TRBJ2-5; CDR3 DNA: TGTGCCAGCAGCTTGGGAGTTTGGGAGACCCAGTACTTC; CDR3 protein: CASSLGVWETQYF
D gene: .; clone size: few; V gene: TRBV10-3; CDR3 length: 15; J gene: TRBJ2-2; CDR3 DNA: TGTGCCGCCGGGGGGCAGGGCTCGAACACCGGGGAGCTGTTTTTT; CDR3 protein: CAAGGQGSNTGELFF
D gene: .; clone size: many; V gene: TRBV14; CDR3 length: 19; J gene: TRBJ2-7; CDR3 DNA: TGTGCCAGCAGCCAAGAGAAGTGGCAGACACCTTACTTGGAATACGAGCAGTACTTC; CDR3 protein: CASSQEKWQTPYLEYEQYF
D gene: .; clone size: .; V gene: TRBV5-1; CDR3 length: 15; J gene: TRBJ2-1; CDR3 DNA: TGCGCCAGCAGCTTGGCCGGGGACCACAACAATGAGCAGTTCTTC; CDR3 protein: CASSLAGDHNNEQFF
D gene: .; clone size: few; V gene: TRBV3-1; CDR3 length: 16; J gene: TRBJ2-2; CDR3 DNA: TGTGCCAGCAGCCTCCCCAGATGGGGAGACACCGGGGAGCTGTTTTTT; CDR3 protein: CASSLPRWGDTGELFF
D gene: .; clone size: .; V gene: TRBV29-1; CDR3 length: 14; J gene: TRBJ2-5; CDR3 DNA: TGCAGCGTTGAACAGGGTGTGAGGCAAGAGACCCAGTACTTC; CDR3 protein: CSVEQGVRQETQYF
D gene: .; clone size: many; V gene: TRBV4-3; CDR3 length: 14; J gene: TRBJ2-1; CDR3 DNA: TGCGCCAGCAGCCTCGAGCCCACTTTCTATGAGCAGTTCTTC; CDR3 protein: CASSLEPTFYEQFF
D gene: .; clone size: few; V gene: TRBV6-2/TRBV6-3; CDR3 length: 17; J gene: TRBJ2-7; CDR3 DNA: TGTGCCAGCAGTTACTCTTTGAAGGGTAGGACAACCTACGAGCAGTACTTC; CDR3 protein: CASSYSLKGRTTYEQYF
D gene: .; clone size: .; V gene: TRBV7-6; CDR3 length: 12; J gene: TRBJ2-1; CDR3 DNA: TGTGCCAGCAGCCCTGTGCAGGATGAGCAGTTCTTC; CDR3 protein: CASSPVQDEQFF
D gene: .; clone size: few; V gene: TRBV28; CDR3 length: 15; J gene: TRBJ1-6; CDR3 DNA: TGTGCCAGCAATGTTGGCGGCTCATATAATTCACCCCTCCACTTT; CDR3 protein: CASNVGGSYNSPLHF
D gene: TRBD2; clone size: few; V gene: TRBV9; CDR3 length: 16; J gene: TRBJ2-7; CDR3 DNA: TGTGCCAGCAGCCCACGGACTAGCGGGGTGGGGTACGAGCAGTACTTC; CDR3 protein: CASSPRTSGVGYEQYF
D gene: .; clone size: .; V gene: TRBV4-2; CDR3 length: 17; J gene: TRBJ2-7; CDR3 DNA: TGTGCCAGCAGCCAAGAGGGCCCCAGGACGGACTACTACGAGCAGTACTTC; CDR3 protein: CASSQEGPRTDYYEQYF
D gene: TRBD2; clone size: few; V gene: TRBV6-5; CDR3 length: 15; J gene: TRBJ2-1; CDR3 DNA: TGTGCCAGCAGTTCCTTGCTAGCGGGAGGGAATGAGCAGTTCTTC; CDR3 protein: CASSSLLAGGNEQFF
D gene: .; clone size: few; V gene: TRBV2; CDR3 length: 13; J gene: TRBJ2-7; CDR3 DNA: TGTGCCAGCAGCGAGTCCGGGTCCTACGAGCAGTACTTC; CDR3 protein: CASSESGSYEQYF
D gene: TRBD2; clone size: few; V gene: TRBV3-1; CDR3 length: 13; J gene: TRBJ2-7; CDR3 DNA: TGTGCCAGCAGCCAATCGGCGGGGGGCGAGCAGTACTTC; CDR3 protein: CASSQSAGGEQYF
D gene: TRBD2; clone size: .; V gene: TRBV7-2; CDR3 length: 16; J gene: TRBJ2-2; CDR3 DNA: TGTGCCAGCAGCTTTACTAGCGGGGGGGCTAGCGGGGAGCTGTTTTTT; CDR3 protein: CASSFTSGGASGELFF
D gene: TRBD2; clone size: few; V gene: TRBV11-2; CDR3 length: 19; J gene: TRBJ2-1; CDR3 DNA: TGTGCCAGCAGCATTCTAGCGGGAGTTCTGAAAAGCTCCTACAATGAGCAGTTCTTC; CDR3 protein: CASSILAGVLKSSYNEQFF
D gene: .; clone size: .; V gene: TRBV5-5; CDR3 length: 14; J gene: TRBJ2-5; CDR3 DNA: TGTGCCAGCAGCCTAAGTGCGTCGGAAGAGACCCAGTACTTC; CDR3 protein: CASSLSASEETQYF
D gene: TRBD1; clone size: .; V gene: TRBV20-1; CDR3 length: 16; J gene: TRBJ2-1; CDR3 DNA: TGCAGTGCCAAAGGACAGGGGGGCTTTAGGGGCAATGAGCAGTTCTTC; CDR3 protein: CSAKGQGGFRGNEQFF
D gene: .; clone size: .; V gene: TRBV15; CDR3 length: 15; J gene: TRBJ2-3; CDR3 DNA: TGTGCCACCAGCAGAGGCAGGGCGCTCGCAGATACGCAGTATTTT; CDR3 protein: CATSRGRALADTQYF
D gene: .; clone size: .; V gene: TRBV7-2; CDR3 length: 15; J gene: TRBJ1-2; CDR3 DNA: TGTGCCAGCAGCTTAAGCCGACCGCTCAACTATGGCTACACCTTC; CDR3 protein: CASSLSRPLNYGYTF
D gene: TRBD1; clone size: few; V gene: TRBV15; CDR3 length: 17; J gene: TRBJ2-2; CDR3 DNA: TGTGCCACCAGCAGTCGACAGGGGGCCAGAAATACCGGGGAGCTGTTTTTT; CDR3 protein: CATSSRQGARNTGELFF
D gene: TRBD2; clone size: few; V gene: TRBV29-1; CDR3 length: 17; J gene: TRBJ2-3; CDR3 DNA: TGCAGCGTCGACGGGACTAGCAGACATACTAGCACAGATACGCAGTATTTT; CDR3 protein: CSVDGTSRHTSTDTQYF
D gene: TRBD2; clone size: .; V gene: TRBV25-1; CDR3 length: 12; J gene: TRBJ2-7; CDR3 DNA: TGTGCCAGCACCGCGGGAGTCTACGGGCAGTACTTC; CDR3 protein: CASTAGVYGQYF
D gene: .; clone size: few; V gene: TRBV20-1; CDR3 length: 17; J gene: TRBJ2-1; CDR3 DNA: TGCAGTGCTAGAGATATAAAGCGCGTAAGCTCCTACAATGAGCAGTTCTTC; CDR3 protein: CSARDIKRVSSYNEQFF